This T cell receptor (beta chain) was identified in a study of blood T cell repertoires in COVID-19. Participants were aged roughly 18 to 89 years from approximately 24 US areas. Self-reported history from a screening survey and questionnaire set each donor's cohort. Under the authors' procedure: Estimates of nucleated cell counts were drawn from the amplification of reference gene primers. Sequencing used immunoSEQ multiplex PCR; TCRdb keeps in-frame clones, though not all of them. D and trimming come from the DNA, and the V and J calls and clone size come from that table. Here the sample spans a few hundred thousand clones, roughly nine tenths being singletons. The ends were cut back, 5 bases at V and 2 bases at J, with 10 bases in the middle. Looked up from germline, CDR1 is LNHNV and CDR2 is YYDKDF (reference sequence). The CDR3 totals 14 residues.

V and J are TRBV15 and TRBJ1-3, with a possible D match to TRBD1 (5 bases). The sequenced sample was PBMCs or T cells enriched from blood (not recorded which). This TCR was recovered from a woman in her thirties who had recovered from COVID-19. Written as DNA, the CDR3 is TGTGCCACCAGCCTCGGGGGTGCTGGAAACACCATATATTTT. Encoded protein: CATSLGGAGNTIYF.